Listed below are T cell receptor beta chains from one sample, sequenced in a study of OX40 agonist ivuxolimab in advanced cancers. Data came from immunoSEQ multiplex PCR; TCRdb stores just in-frame clones and leaves some out. The sample lists about 57,000 clones; about 83% were seen once. The sample in question was CD4+ or CD8+ T cells sorted from blood, obtained in a trial of the OX40 agonist ivuxolimab. Receptors were obtained from an adult with an advanced solid tumor such as melanoma, head and neck, liver or kidney cancer. Each CDR3 is given with its conserved first and last residue. Fields, in order: V gene, J gene, CDR3 protein.

v_call: TRBV29-1; j_call: TRBJ2-1; cdr3_aa: CSVVGGETSVAYNEQFF
v_call: TRBV10-3; j_call: TRBJ1-1; cdr3_aa: CAISRTATNTEAFF
v_call: TRBV19; j_call: TRBJ2-3; cdr3_aa: CASSNPGQGSDTQYF
v_call: TRBV7-2; j_call: TRBJ2-3; cdr3_aa: CASNRRAGTDTQYF
v_call: TRBV10-3; j_call: TRBJ2-1; cdr3_aa: CAISLAVDVDEQFF
v_call: TRBV23-1; j_call: TRBJ2-1; cdr3_aa: CASSQSYGFPDNEQFF
v_call: TRBV5-8; j_call: TRBJ1-3; cdr3_aa: CASSFRGFSGNTIYF
v_call: TRBV5-4; j_call: TRBJ2-2; cdr3_aa: CASSRPGQGAPWTGELFF
v_call: TRBV5-1; j_call: TRBJ2-7; cdr3_aa: CASSLELGGLDGYF
v_call: TRBV30; j_call: TRBJ2-6; cdr3_aa: CAWSGGGANVLTF
v_call: TRBV5-4; j_call: TRBJ2-7; cdr3_aa: CASSLSNSPYEQYF
v_call: TRBV21-1; j_call: TRBJ1-2; cdr3_aa: CASSPKGAPSFGYTF
v_call: TRBV18; j_call: TRBJ2-3; cdr3_aa: CASSPSDIDTQYF
v_call: TRBV19; j_call: TRBJ2-2; cdr3_aa: CASSTPGLATGELFF
v_call: TRBV29-1; j_call: TRBJ1-1; cdr3_aa: CSAGQGGGTEAFF
v_call: TRBV5-4; j_call: TRBJ2-3; cdr3_aa: CASSLQGGDTQYF
v_call: TRBV7-2; j_call: TRBJ2-1; cdr3_aa: CASSLVPLYNEQFF
v_call: TRBV29-1; j_call: TRBJ1-1; cdr3_aa: CSVVWDSTEAFF
v_call: TRBV7-2; j_call: TRBJ2-1; cdr3_aa: CASSSRRGDREQFF
v_call: TRBV6-5; j_call: TRBJ1-2; cdr3_aa: CASSARDRVRGYTF
v_call: TRBV11-2; j_call: TRBJ2-7; cdr3_aa: CASSPVLGSPYEQYF
v_call: TRBV30; j_call: TRBJ2-7; cdr3_aa: CAWTPGTGFYYEQYF
v_call: TRBV7-2; j_call: TRBJ2-3; cdr3_aa: CASSLEGTSGIDTQYF
v_call: TRBV18; j_call: TRBJ2-1; cdr3_aa: CASSPAGIYNEQFF
v_call: TRBV5-4; j_call: TRBJ1-2; cdr3_aa: CARSFTGGAGGYTF
v_call: TRBV4-2; j_call: TRBJ2-1; cdr3_aa: CASSQLTGRHNEQFF
v_call: TRBV4-1; j_call: TRBJ1-2; cdr3_aa: CASSQSPSGGQLHGYTF
v_call: TRBV5-1; j_call: TRBJ2-1; cdr3_aa: CASSLSRGYNEQFF
v_call: TRBV11-2; j_call: TRBJ2-6; cdr3_aa: CASSLGQAGPGANVLTF
v_call: TRBV2; j_call: TRBJ2-3; cdr3_aa: CASSPRSSTDTQYF
v_call: TRBV19; j_call: TRBJ1-5; cdr3_aa: CASSKESRLSNQPQHF
v_call: TRBV7-2; j_call: TRBJ2-7; cdr3_aa: CASSPTGTSPVINEQYF
v_call: TRBV5-1; j_call: TRBJ2-7; cdr3_aa: CASSLDYEQYF
v_call: TRBV27; j_call: TRBJ2-7; cdr3_aa: CASSQAGGEKQYF
v_call: TRBV11-1; j_call: TRBJ1-1; cdr3_aa: CASSFSWDLVDTEAFF
v_call: TRBV21-1; j_call: TRBJ1-1; cdr3_aa: CASSRGARMNTEAFF
v_call: TRBV1; j_call: TRBJ1-1; cdr3_aa: CTSSQVRSRQNTEAFF
v_call: TRBV5-4; j_call: TRBJ2-3; cdr3_aa: CASGRADTQYF
v_call: TRBV18; j_call: TRBJ1-2; cdr3_aa: CASSPRGADGYTF
v_call: TRBV2; j_call: TRBJ2-3; cdr3_aa: CASSTGGAWTDTQYF